The table lists the clone carrying this T cell receptor (beta chain) with a few counts. What it binds is unknown. Trimming removed 6 bases from V and 2 bases from J, with 14 bases in between. The CDR3 sequence is 15 residues long. CDR1 and CDR2 (germline): MNHEY, SVGAGI. The data were obtained in a study of cytomegalovirus exposure and HLA in healthy donors. Findings and limits, study-wide: V- and J-gene trimming in TCR beta was tied to a missense DCLRE1C variant by an analysis performed later.

The PCR ran on 60 Vbeta and 13 Jbeta primers. The repertoire was sequenced with immunoSEQ multiplex PCR; TCRdb's copy has only in-frame clones and lacks some. Of over 200,000 clones detected, 60% to 80% appear once; the ten largest clones hold approximately 3.9%. Sequencing was carried out using PBMCs. This clonotype was obtained from a male donor in good health and CMV-seronegative. V and J are TRBV6-5 and TRBJ1-5; D possibly corresponds to TRBD1 (6 bases). CDR3 nucleotides: TGTGCCAGCAGACCCGACAGGTCTGGCAATCAGCCCCAGCATTTT. Its protein product is CASRPDRSGNQPQHF.